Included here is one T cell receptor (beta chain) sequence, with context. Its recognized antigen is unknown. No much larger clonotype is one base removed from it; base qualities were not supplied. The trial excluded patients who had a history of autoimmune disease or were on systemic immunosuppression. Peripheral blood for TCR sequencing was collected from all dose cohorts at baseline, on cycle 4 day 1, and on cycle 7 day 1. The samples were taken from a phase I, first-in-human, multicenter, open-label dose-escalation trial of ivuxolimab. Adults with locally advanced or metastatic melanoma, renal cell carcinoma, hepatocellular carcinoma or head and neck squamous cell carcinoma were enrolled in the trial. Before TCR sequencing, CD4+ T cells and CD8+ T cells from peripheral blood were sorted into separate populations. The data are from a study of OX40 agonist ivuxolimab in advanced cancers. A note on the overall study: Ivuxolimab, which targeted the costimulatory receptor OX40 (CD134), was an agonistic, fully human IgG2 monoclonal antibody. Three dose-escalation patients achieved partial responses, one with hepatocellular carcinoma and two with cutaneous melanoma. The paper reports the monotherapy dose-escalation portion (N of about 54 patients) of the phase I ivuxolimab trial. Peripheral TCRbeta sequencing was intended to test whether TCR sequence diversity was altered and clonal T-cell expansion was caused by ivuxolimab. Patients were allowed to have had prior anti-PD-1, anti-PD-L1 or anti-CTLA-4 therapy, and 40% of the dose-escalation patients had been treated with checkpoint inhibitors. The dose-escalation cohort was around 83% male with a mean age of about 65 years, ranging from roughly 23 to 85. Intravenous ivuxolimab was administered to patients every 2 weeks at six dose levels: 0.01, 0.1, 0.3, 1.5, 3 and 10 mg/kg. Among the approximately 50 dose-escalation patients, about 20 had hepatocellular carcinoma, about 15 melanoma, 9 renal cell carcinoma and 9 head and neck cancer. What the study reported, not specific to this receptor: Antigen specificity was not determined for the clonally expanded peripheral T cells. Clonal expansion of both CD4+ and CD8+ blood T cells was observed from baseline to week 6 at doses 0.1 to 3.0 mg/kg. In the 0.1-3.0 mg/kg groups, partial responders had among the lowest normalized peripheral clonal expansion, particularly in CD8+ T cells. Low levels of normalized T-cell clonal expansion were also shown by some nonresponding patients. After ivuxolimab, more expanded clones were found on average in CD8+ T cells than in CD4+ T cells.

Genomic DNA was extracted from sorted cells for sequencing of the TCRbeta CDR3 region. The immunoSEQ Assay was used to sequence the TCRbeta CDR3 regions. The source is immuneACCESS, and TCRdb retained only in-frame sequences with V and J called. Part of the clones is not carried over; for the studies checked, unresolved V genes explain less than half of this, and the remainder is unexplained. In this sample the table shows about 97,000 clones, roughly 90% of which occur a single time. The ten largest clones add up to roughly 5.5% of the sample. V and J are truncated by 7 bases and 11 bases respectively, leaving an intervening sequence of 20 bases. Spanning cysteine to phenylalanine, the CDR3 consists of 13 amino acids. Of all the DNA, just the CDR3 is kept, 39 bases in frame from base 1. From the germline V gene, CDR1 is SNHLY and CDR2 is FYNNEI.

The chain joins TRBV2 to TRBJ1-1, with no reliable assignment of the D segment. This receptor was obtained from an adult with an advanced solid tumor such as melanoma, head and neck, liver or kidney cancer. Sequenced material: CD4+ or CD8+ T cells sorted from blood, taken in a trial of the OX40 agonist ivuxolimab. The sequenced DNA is TGTGCCAGCAATGGGGAGGGTGTTATGAGTGCTTTCTTT. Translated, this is CASNGEGVMSAFF.